This T cell receptor (beta chain) stems from a study of cytomegalovirus exposure and HLA in healthy donors. Study summary: Both the 100 to 150 validation repertoires and the roughly 700 first-cohort repertoires used the same platform, as reported by a later analysis.

The donors were in the approximately 120-subject validation cohort; that cohort was separate from the approximately 670-subject first cohort. Findings and limits, study-wide: Cytomegalovirus-associated status was assigned to around 160 TCR beta chains. Specific recognition of CMV antigens was confirmed in vitro for a few chains (all CMV-associated).

On this clone: What it binds is not known. A far larger clone is one nucleotide away, so this likely arose from a read error.

CDR3 length equals 12 residues. Between the trimmed V and J ends, which lost 1 base and 4 bases, there was a span of 4 bases. CDR1 is MNHNS and CDR2 is SASEGT in the germline V gene. The method was immunoSEQ multiplex PCR; TCRdb's version includes in-frame clones alone and lacks a portion of them. The sample lists fewer than 90,000 clones; around 94% were seen once. This clonotype was obtained from a young woman in good health and CMV-seropositive. Specimen: PBMCs. V usage is TRBV6-1 and J usage is TRBJ1-2; the D is unclear. CDR3 nucleotides: TGTGCCAGCAGTGAAGTCGGCTATGGCTACACCTTC. Translating it yields CASSEVGYGYTF.